A selection of T cell receptor beta chains follows, all from one sample in a study of cytomegalovirus exposure and HLA in healthy donors. The protocol was immunoSEQ multiplex PCR, while the TCRdb copy is restricted to in-frame clones and leaves out a portion. This sample carries about 120,000 clones, about four fifths of them seen once, and the ten largest clones take about 3.8%. Material: PBMCs. Receptors were obtained from a woman in her thirties in good health and CMV-seronegative. Both conserved end residues are part of each CDR3. D genes are given only for firm matches. Clone size appears in some rows only: once, few, many, or a class for an expanded clone.

TRBJ1-5,.,TRBD1,TRBV7-2,CASPMDRGPQPQHF,TGTGCCAGTCCTATGGACAGGGGGCCTCAGCCCCAGCATTTT
TRBJ2-5,.,TRBD2,TRBV7-9,CASSLASGRTQYF,TGTGCCAGCAGCTTGGCTAGCGGGAGGACCCAGTACTTC
TRBJ2-5,few,.,TRBV6-1,CASSEELQAEETQYF,TGTGCCAGCAGTGAAGAGTTGCAGGCTGAAGAGACCCAGTACTTC
TRBJ1-5,.,TRBD1,TRBV27,CASSYGQDQPQHF,TGTGCCAGCAGTTACGGACAGGATCAGCCCCAGCATTTT
TRBJ2-7,.,TRBD2,TRBV9,CASSAGTSSYEQYF,TGTGCCAGCAGTGCCGGGACTAGCTCCTACGAGCAGTACTTC
TRBJ2-3,.,TRBD2,TRBV5-4,CASSFASGRDTQYF,TGTGCCAGCAGCTTTGCTAGCGGAAGGGATACGCAGTATTTT
TRBJ1-2,.,TRBD1,TRBV19,CASSRAGTGEGYTF,TGTGCCAGTAGTCGCGCCGGGACAGGAGAAGGCTACACCTTC
TRBJ2-5,.,TRBD2,TRBV11-2,CASSTRGGSKTQYF,TGTGCCAGCAGCACCCGGGGGGGTTCAAAGACCCAGTACTTC
TRBJ1-1,.,.,TRBV6-6,CASSQDSTEAFF,TGTGCCAGCAGCCAGGACAGCACTGAAGCTTTCTTT
TRBJ2-5,few,TRBD2,TRBV19,CASSRASGASGVTLTQYF,TGTGCCAGTAGTAGGGCTAGCGGAGCCTCCGGCGTTACTTTGACCCAGTACTTC
TRBJ2-7,.,.,TRBV15,CATSSPNAPYEQYF,TGTGCCACCAGCAGCCCTAACGCGCCCTACGAGCAGTACTTC
TRBJ2-4,.,TRBD1,TRBV27,CASKAWTGDFEAKNIQYF,TGTGCCAGCAAGGCGTGGACAGGGGATTTTGAGGCCAAAAACATTCAGTACTTC
TRBJ2-3,.,TRBD2,TRBV28,CASRTTGLAGSTDTQYF,TGTGCCAGCAGGACAACGGGACTAGCGGGAAGCACAGATACGCAGTATTTT
TRBJ1-5,.,TRBD1,TRBV28,CASRKRGRDRGNSQHF,TGTGCCAGCAGAAAACGAGGCCGGGACAGGGGGAATTCCCAGCATTTT
TRBJ1-1,.,.,TRBV7-9,CSSSFHLGATEAFF,TGTTCCAGCAGCTTTCACCTAGGAGCCACTGAAGCTTTCTTT
TRBJ1-5,.,TRBD1,TRBV6-1,CASSEPEDRAQPQHF,TGTGCCAGCAGTGAACCAGAGGACAGGGCTCAGCCCCAGCATTTT
TRBJ2-6,once,TRBD1,TRBV28,CASSLRDRAGANVLTF,TGTGCCAGCAGTTTACGGGACAGGGCCGGGGCCAACGTCCTGACTTTC
TRBJ2-5,.,.,TRBV28,CASSLSGWETQYF,TGTGCCAGCAGTTTATCCGGGTGGGAGACCCAGTACTTC
TRBJ2-2,.,TRBD1,TRBV19,CASSSSRTGGTGELFF,TGTGCCAGTAGTTCAAGCAGGACAGGGGGAACCGGGGAGCTGTTTTTT
TRBJ2-1,.,TRBD2,TRBV19,CASSIASGDNEQFF,TGTGCCAGTAGTATCGCGAGCGGGGACAATGAGCAGTTCTTC
TRBJ2-1,.,.,TRBV10-3,CAISEPRTATPLGEQFF,TGTGCCATCAGTGAGCCCCGGACTGCCACACCACTAGGAGAGCAGTTCTTC
TRBJ2-5,.,TRBD1,TRBV25-1,CASTKVGQTETQYF,TGTGCCAGCACCAAAGTGGGACAGACAGAGACCCAGTACTTC
TRBJ2-7,.,TRBD1,TRBV28,CAKKTGDSYEQYF,TGTGCCAAAAAGACAGGGGACTCCTACGAGCAGTACTTC
TRBJ1-5,.,.,TRBV19,CASLEVGSNQPQHF,TGTGCCAGTCTGGAGGTAGGCAGCAATCAGCCCCAGCATTTT
TRBJ2-3,.,.,TRBV4-3,CASSQGIALSTDTQYF,TGCGCCAGCAGCCAAGGAATAGCACTGAGCACAGATACGCAGTATTTT
TRBJ2-7,.,.,TRBV10-3,CAISEPSGFYEQYF,TGTGCCATCAGTGAGCCCAGCGGATTCTACGAGCAGTACTTC
TRBJ1-4,.,.,TRBV6-5,CASSYGTTTNEKLFF,TGTGCCAGCAGTTACGGGACAACAACTAATGAAAAACTGTTTTTT
TRBJ1-6,.,TRBD1,TRBV30,CAWSGDRAGFSNSPLHF,TGTGCCTGGAGCGGAGACAGGGCGGGGTTCTCTAATTCACCCCTCCACTTT
TRBJ1-1,.,.,TRBV6-1,CASIPGLMNTEAFF,TGTGCCAGCATACCGGGACTGATGAACACTGAAGCTTTCTTT
TRBJ2-3,once,TRBD1,TRBV5-1,CASSFYQGASTDTQYF,TGCGCCAGCAGCTTTTACCAGGGGGCCAGCACAGATACGCAGTATTTT
TRBJ2-7,.,.,TRBV28,CASSPTQGRKTNEQYF,TGTGCCAGCAGTCCTACCCAGGGGCGCAAAACGAACGAGCAGTACTTC
TRBJ2-3,once,TRBD2,TRBV5-4,CASSPPGTIPTYTQYF,TGTGCCAGCAGCCCACCTGGGACTATTCCCACATATACGCAGTATTTT
TRBJ2-5,few,.,TRBV5-1,CASSASPETQYF,TGCGCCAGCAGCGCTAGTCCGGAGACCCAGTACTTC
TRBJ1-2,.,TRBD1,TRBV4-1,CASSPGTGGYGYTF,TGCGCCAGCAGCCCGGGGACAGGGGGCTATGGCTACACCTTC
TRBJ2-6,.,.,TRBV4-1,CASSQDILSGANVLTF,TGCGCCAGCAGCCAAGATATCCTCTCTGGGGCCAACGTCCTGACTTTC
TRBJ2-7,.,TRBD1,TRBV5-1,CASSLAPGTGLDEQYF,TGCGCCAGCAGCTTGGCCCCCGGGACAGGGTTGGACGAGCAGTACTTC
TRBJ2-3,.,TRBD2,TRBV7-2,CASSLDSGNKNTQYF,TGTGCCAGCAGCTTAGATAGCGGGAATAAGAATACGCAGTATTTT
TRBJ2-7,.,.,TRBV5-8,CASSLEGRSSYEQYF,TGTGCCAGCAGCTTGGAGGGGAGGAGCTCCTACGAGCAGTACTTC
TRBJ2-1,.,.,TRBV7-8,CASSRRGTSKNEQFF,TGTGCCAGCAGTCGCCGAGGGACATCTAAAAATGAGCAGTTCTTC
TRBJ2-7,.,TRBD1,TRBV18,CASSPGTGSYEQYF,TGTGCCAGCTCACCGGGGACAGGGTCCTACGAGCAGTACTTC
TRBJ1-1,.,TRBD1,TRBV6-5,CASSSGQGSTEAFF,TGTGCCAGCAGTTCCGGACAGGGCTCCACTGAAGCTTTCTTT
TRBJ2-7,few,TRBD1,TRBV19,CASSTRQDRGAYEQYF,TGTGCCAGTAGTACCCGCCAGGACAGGGGAGCCTACGAGCAGTACTTC
TRBJ2-7,once,TRBD2,TRBV5-4,CASRASREVSYEQYF,TGTGCCAGCAGAGCATCCCGGGAGGTCTCCTACGAGCAGTACTTC
TRBJ2-1,medium-sized,TRBD2,TRBV6-4,CASRVAGGSYNEQFF,TGTGCCAGCAGAGTAGCGGGAGGGTCCTACAATGAGCAGTTCTTC
TRBJ2-3,.,.,TRBV18,CASSEGSTDTQYF,TGTGCCAGCTCTGAAGGGAGTACAGATACGCAGTATTTT
TRBJ2-3,.,TRBD2,TRBV5-4,CASSGGLSGSTDTQYF,TGTGCCAGCAGCGGCGGACTTAGCGGGAGCACAGATACGCAGTATTTT
TRBJ2-7,.,TRBD2,TRBV4-1,CASSQEGLANSEQYF,TGCGCCAGCAGCCAAGAGGGACTAGCTAATTCCGAGCAGTACTTC
TRBJ2-1,.,.,TRBV27,CASSPSDSYNEQFF,TGTGCCAGCAGTCCTTCGGACAGCTACAATGAGCAGTTCTTC
TRBJ2-7,few,TRBD1,TRBV6-5,CASSAGQGSYEQYF,TGTGCCAGCAGTGCGGGACAGGGCTCCTACGAGCAGTACTTC
TRBJ2-2,.,.,TRBV30,CAWSVRGFGELFF,TGTGCCTGGAGTGTACGGGGATTCGGGGAGCTGTTTTTT
TRBJ2-3,once,.,TRBV28,CASSLSQGHTDTQYF,TGTGCCAGCAGTTTATCACAGGGACACACAGATACGCAGTATTTT
TRBJ2-7,.,.,TRBV5-1,CASSSTGSYEQYF,TGCGCCAGCAGCTCAACAGGGTCCTACGAGCAGTACTTC
TRBJ1-2,once,.,TRBV6-1,CASSEWEGSVYGYTF,TGTGCCAGCAGTGAATGGGAGGGGTCGGTCTATGGCTACACCTTC
TRBJ2-5,.,TRBD1,TRBV27,CASSFQGQGETQYF,TGTGCCAGCAGTTTCCAAGGACAGGGAGAGACCCAGTACTTC
TRBJ2-7,.,TRBD1,TRBV5-6,CASSRLGTGGLYEQYF,TGTGCCAGCAGCCGCCTTGGGACAGGGGGCTTATACGAGCAGTACTTC
TRBJ2-2,few,.,TRBV9,CASSAHSPSNTGELFF,TGTGCCAGCAGCGCTCACAGTCCGAGTAACACCGGGGAGCTGTTTTTT
TRBJ2-3,.,.,TRBV7-2,CASSLALLEPSTDTQYF,TGTGCCAGCAGCTTAGCTCTCCTAGAGCCTAGCACAGATACGCAGTATTTT
TRBJ2-7,.,TRBD2,TRBV19,CASPAGLGSGRNWGEQYF,TGTGCCAGCCCTGCAGGGTTGGGTAGCGGGAGGAATTGGGGCGAGCAGTACTTC
TRBJ2-7,.,TRBD2,TRBV19,CASSMVLAGPYEQYF,TGTGCCAGTAGTATGGTCCTAGCGGGACCCTACGAGCAGTACTTC